Listed below are T cell receptor beta chains from one sample, sequenced in a study of cytomegalovirus exposure and HLA in healthy donors. The data were produced by immunoSEQ multiplex PCR, yet TCRdb's version contains in-frame clones alone and is incomplete. The top ten clones hold 7% to 9.5% of a sample with 150,000 or so clones, roughly four fifths of them seen once. The sequenced sample consisted of PBMCs. Receptors were obtained from a male donor in good health and CMV-seropositive. Both conserved end residues are part of each CDR3. Each record gives: D gene, V gene, clone size, J gene, CDR3 protein, CDR3 DNA. The D gene is left open where the match is weak. Some rows mark clone size as missing; the rest say once, few, many or name a class of expanded clone.

d_call: -; v_call: TRBV27; clone_size: once; j_call: TRBJ1-6; cdr3_aa: CASSLKGSSYNSPLHF; cdr3_nt: TGTGCCAGCAGTTTGAAAGGGAGCTCCTATAATTCACCCCTCCACTTT
d_call: TRBD2; v_call: TRBV7-6; clone_size: -; j_call: TRBJ2-6; cdr3_aa: CASSREGLGANVLTF; cdr3_nt: TGTGCCAGCAGCCGGGAGGGATTGGGGGCCAACGTCCTGACTTTC
d_call: TRBD1; v_call: TRBV6-5; clone_size: -; j_call: TRBJ1-6; cdr3_aa: CASSYSGTGGSPLHF; cdr3_nt: TGTGCCAGCAGTTACTCGGGGACAGGGGGATCACCCCTCCACTTT
d_call: TRBD2; v_call: TRBV10-3; clone_size: -; j_call: TRBJ2-7; cdr3_aa: CAISEETSGWYEQYF; cdr3_nt: TGTGCCATCAGTGAAGAGACTAGCGGGTGGTACGAGCAGTACTTC
d_call: TRBD1; v_call: TRBV19; clone_size: few; j_call: TRBJ1-1; cdr3_aa: CASSSDRGPGAEAFF; cdr3_nt: TGTGCCAGTAGCTCGGACAGGGGCCCTGGGGCGGAAGCTTTCTTT
d_call: TRBD1; v_call: TRBV18; clone_size: -; j_call: TRBJ2-1; cdr3_aa: CASSPGTGGGNEQFF; cdr3_nt: TGTGCCAGCTCACCCGGGACAGGGGGTGGAAATGAGCAGTTCTTC
d_call: TRBD2; v_call: TRBV7-2; clone_size: -; j_call: TRBJ2-3; cdr3_aa: CASSPPGLAGLKLQDTQYF; cdr3_nt: TGTGCCAGCAGCCCTCCGGGACTAGCGGGGTTGAAGCTCCAAGATACGCAGTATTTT
d_call: -; v_call: TRBV5-1; clone_size: -; j_call: TRBJ2-3; cdr3_aa: CASSALPAEQVSTDTQYF; cdr3_nt: TGCGCCAGCAGCGCCCTCCCCGCCGAGCAGGTTAGCACAGATACGCAGTATTTT
d_call: TRBD1; v_call: TRBV19; clone_size: few; j_call: TRBJ2-2; cdr3_aa: CASRTTQGAIGELFF; cdr3_nt: TGTGCCAGTAGGACTACTCAGGGGGCAATCGGGGAGCTGTTTTTT
d_call: TRBD2; v_call: TRBV28; clone_size: -; j_call: TRBJ2-7; cdr3_aa: CASSLPGLAIHEQYF; cdr3_nt: TGTGCCAGCAGTCTCCCGGGACTAGCGATCCACGAGCAGTACTTC
d_call: TRBD1; v_call: TRBV7-9; clone_size: -; j_call: TRBJ2-7; cdr3_aa: CASSQDRGRNEQYF; cdr3_nt: TGTGCCAGCAGCCAGGACAGGGGTAGGAACGAGCAGTACTTC
d_call: -; v_call: TRBV30; clone_size: -; j_call: TRBJ2-3; cdr3_aa: CAWSLRPDTQYF; cdr3_nt: TGTGCCTGGTCTTTGCGCCCAGATACGCAGTATTTT
d_call: -; v_call: TRBV5-1; clone_size: -; j_call: TRBJ2-2; cdr3_aa: CASSYPQGYTGELFF; cdr3_nt: TGCGCCAGCAGCTACCCCCAGGGGTACACCGGGGAGCTGTTTTTT
d_call: -; v_call: TRBV7-2; clone_size: -; j_call: TRBJ1-1; cdr3_aa: CASSLVAGANTEAFF; cdr3_nt: TGTGCCAGCAGCTTAGTGGCAGGCGCGAACACTGAAGCTTTCTTT
d_call: TRBD1; v_call: TRBV28; clone_size: -; j_call: TRBJ2-2; cdr3_aa: CASSLRTGKVAGELFF; cdr3_nt: TGTGCCAGCAGCTTGAGGACAGGGAAAGTGGCCGGGGAGCTGTTTTTT
d_call: TRBD2; v_call: TRBV27; clone_size: -; j_call: TRBJ2-7; cdr3_aa: CASRIAGGRATERSYEQYF; cdr3_nt: TGTGCCAGTAGGATAGCGGGAGGGCGGGCAACGGAGCGGTCCTACGAGCAGTACTTC
d_call: TRBD2; v_call: TRBV11-2; clone_size: -; j_call: TRBJ2-3; cdr3_aa: CASSPGASGVDTQYF; cdr3_nt: TGTGCCAGCAGCCCCGGGGCTAGCGGGGTGGATACGCAGTATTTT
d_call: -; v_call: TRBV28; clone_size: -; j_call: TRBJ1-4; cdr3_aa: CASLEGATNEKLFF; cdr3_nt: TGTGCCAGCCTCGAAGGAGCAACTAATGAAAAACTGTTTTTT
d_call: TRBD2; v_call: TRBV2; clone_size: -; j_call: TRBJ2-2; cdr3_aa: CASLAGGTGELFF; cdr3_nt: TGTGCCAGCTTGGCGGGGGGGACCGGGGAGCTGTTTTTT
d_call: -; v_call: TRBV2; clone_size: -; j_call: TRBJ2-3; cdr3_aa: CASSDLLAAGGDTQYF; cdr3_nt: TGTGCCAGCAGTGATTTACTAGCAGCTGGGGGAGATACGCAGTATTTT
d_call: -; v_call: TRBV28; clone_size: -; j_call: TRBJ2-6; cdr3_aa: CASSLWARQPSRGANVLTF; cdr3_nt: TGTGCCAGCAGTTTATGGGCACGACAGCCTTCCAGAGGGGCCAACGTCCTGACTTTC
d_call: -; v_call: TRBV27; clone_size: -; j_call: TRBJ1-1; cdr3_aa: CASLSEIGMNTEAFF; cdr3_nt: TGTGCCAGCTTGTCGGAGATTGGCATGAACACTGAAGCTTTCTTT
d_call: -; v_call: TRBV5-4; clone_size: -; j_call: TRBJ1-2; cdr3_aa: CASSLVGGYGYTF; cdr3_nt: TGTGCCAGCAGCTTGGTTGGCGGCTATGGCTACACCTTC
d_call: TRBD1; v_call: TRBV30; clone_size: -; j_call: TRBJ1-1; cdr3_aa: CAWAGTDSEAFF; cdr3_nt: TGTGCCTGGGCGGGGACAGACTCCGAAGCTTTCTTT
d_call: TRBD1; v_call: TRBV19; clone_size: -; j_call: TRBJ1-2; cdr3_aa: CASSRGQGTGYTF; cdr3_nt: TGTGCCAGTAGTAGAGGACAGGGGACCGGCTACACCTTC
d_call: -; v_call: TRBV2; clone_size: -; j_call: TRBJ1-2; cdr3_aa: CASRRESYGYTF; cdr3_nt: TGTGCCAGCAGGCGGGAGAGCTATGGCTACACCTTC
d_call: TRBD1; v_call: TRBV19; clone_size: once; j_call: TRBJ1-5; cdr3_aa: CASSSTGGGNQPQHF; cdr3_nt: TGTGCCAGTAGCTCGACAGGGGGCGGCAATCAGCCCCAGCATTTT
d_call: -; v_call: TRBV30; clone_size: -; j_call: TRBJ1-2; cdr3_aa: CAGGPSYGYTF; cdr3_nt: TGTGCCGGTGGGCCCTCCTATGGCTACACCTTC
d_call: TRBD2; v_call: TRBV7-2; clone_size: -; j_call: TRBJ2-1; cdr3_aa: CASSFTSGRSDEQFF; cdr3_nt: TGTGCCAGCAGCTTCACTAGCGGGAGGTCAGATGAGCAGTTCTTC
d_call: -; v_call: TRBV27; clone_size: -; j_call: TRBJ2-2; cdr3_aa: CASSSIVLHGELFF; cdr3_nt: TGTGCCAGCAGTTCGATAGTCCTTCACGGGGAGCTGTTTTTT
d_call: TRBD1; v_call: TRBV15; clone_size: few; j_call: TRBJ1-1; cdr3_aa: CATSRPRQGTEAFF; cdr3_nt: TGTGCCACCAGCAGGCCACGACAGGGGACTGAAGCTTTCTTT
d_call: TRBD1; v_call: TRBV29-1; clone_size: few; j_call: TRBJ1-6; cdr3_aa: CSVGDSMGSPLHF; cdr3_nt: TGCAGCGTTGGGGACAGCATGGGCTCACCCCTCCACTTT
d_call: -; v_call: TRBV5-6; clone_size: -; j_call: TRBJ2-2; cdr3_aa: CASSLRVTTTGELFF; cdr3_nt: TGTGCCAGCAGTCTGAGGGTCACTACCACCGGGGAGCTGTTTTTT
d_call: TRBD1; v_call: TRBV7-9; clone_size: -; j_call: TRBJ2-1; cdr3_aa: CASSWDGQGFNNEQFF; cdr3_nt: TGTGCCAGCAGCTGGGACGGACAGGGTTTCAACAATGAGCAGTTCTTC
d_call: -; v_call: TRBV6-1; clone_size: -; j_call: TRBJ2-7; cdr3_aa: CASSDRDTSFSYEQYF; cdr3_nt: TGTGCCAGCAGTGACCGGGACACCTCATTCTCCTACGAGCAGTACTTC
d_call: -; v_call: TRBV27; clone_size: -; j_call: TRBJ2-3; cdr3_aa: CASSFRSSDTQYF; cdr3_nt: TGTGCCAGCAGTTTCAGATCCTCAGATACGCAGTATTTT
d_call: TRBD2; v_call: TRBV11-2; clone_size: -; j_call: TRBJ2-3; cdr3_aa: CASSRLGLAGGSSTDTQYF; cdr3_nt: TGTGCCAGCAGCCGCCTTGGATTAGCGGGGGGGAGTAGCACAGATACGCAGTATTTT
d_call: -; v_call: TRBV21-1; clone_size: -; j_call: TRBJ2-7; cdr3_aa: CASSKGQGTISGPKPYEQYF; cdr3_nt: TGTGCCAGCAGCAAAGGACAGGGAACGATAAGCGGGCCAAAACCCTACGAGCAGTACTTC
d_call: -; v_call: TRBV28; clone_size: few; j_call: TRBJ1-4; cdr3_aa: CASSRAGYGLFF; cdr3_nt: TGTGCCAGCAGCCGGGCGGGGTACGGACTGTTTTTT
d_call: -; v_call: TRBV4-3; clone_size: -; j_call: TRBJ2-3; cdr3_aa: CASSQDLGTDTQYF; cdr3_nt: TGCGCCAGCAGCCAGGACTTGGGCACAGATACGCAGTATTTT
d_call: TRBD2; v_call: TRBV6-1; clone_size: few; j_call: TRBJ2-1; cdr3_aa: CASSAAVPSGRQFF; cdr3_nt: TGTGCCAGCAGTGCTGCGGTACCTAGCGGGAGACAGTTCTTC
d_call: -; v_call: TRBV6-6; clone_size: -; j_call: TRBJ2-7; cdr3_aa: CASSRLQLYEQYF; cdr3_nt: TGTGCCAGCAGCCGACTACAGCTCTACGAGCAGTACTTC
d_call: -; v_call: TRBV4-3; clone_size: -; j_call: TRBJ2-1; cdr3_aa: CASSPLKGGGYNEQFF; cdr3_nt: TGCGCCAGCAGCCCTCTTAAGGGAGGGGGCTACAATGAGCAGTTCTTC
d_call: TRBD1; v_call: TRBV6-5; clone_size: -; j_call: TRBJ2-7; cdr3_aa: CASSTRTGGRYEQYF; cdr3_nt: TGTGCCAGCAGTACGCGGACAGGCGGTAGATACGAGCAGTACTTC
d_call: TRBD1; v_call: TRBV5-4; clone_size: -; j_call: TRBJ2-7; cdr3_aa: CASSRQGGGEQYF; cdr3_nt: TGTGCCAGCAGCCGACAGGGGGGGGGTGAGCAGTACTTC
d_call: -; v_call: TRBV7-2; clone_size: once; j_call: TRBJ2-1; cdr3_aa: CAGGPGGYNEQFF; cdr3_nt: TGTGCCGGAGGTCCCGGGGGCTACAATGAGCAGTTCTTC
d_call: TRBD1; v_call: TRBV9; clone_size: -; j_call: TRBJ1-3; cdr3_aa: CASSPRRDSSGGGEAGNTIYF; cdr3_nt: TGTGCCAGCAGCCCCCGCCGAGATTCTTCAGGGGGCGGGGAGGCTGGAAACACCATATATTTT
d_call: TRBD1; v_call: TRBV18; clone_size: -; j_call: TRBJ1-2; cdr3_aa: CASSEQGAAAAGYTF; cdr3_nt: TGTGCCAGCTCAGAACAGGGGGCGGCCGCTGCGGGCTACACCTTC